The 25 T cell receptor beta chains below were found in one sample sequenced in a study of blood T cell repertoires in COVID-19. Produced via immunoSEQ multiplex PCR; TCRdb's table is partial and in-frame only. The sample holds approximately 670,000 clones; 70% to 90% are singletons and the top ten take over 0.2%. Sequenced sample: peripheral blood. These receptors were taken from a woman under 30 with acute or convalescent COVID-19.

The rearrangement joins TRBV6-5 to TRBJ2-7; 12 bases align to TRBD1. The CDR3 has 13 amino acids. V shed 9 bases and J 7 bases; nucleotides not matched to a gene: 7. In germline, CDR1 is MNHEY, CDR2 SVGAGI. CDR3 sequence (DNA): TGTGCCAGTTTGGGACAGGGGGCGAAGGAGCAGTACTTC. The encoded protein is CASLGQGAKEQYF.

This clone has just one count. The gene calls are TRBV6-2 or TRBV6-3 and TRBJ2-2; a possible D gene is TRBD1 (5 bases). Looked up from germline, CDR1 is MNHEY and CDR2 is SVGEGT. The CDR3 has 14 residues. Between the trimmed V and J ends, which lost 2 bases and 6 bases, there was a span of 10 bases. The CDR3 here is CASSYETESGELFF. CDR3 DNA: TGTGCCAGCAGTTACGAGACAGAGTCCGGGGAGCTGTTTTTT.

The genes are TRBV7-8 and TRBJ1-1; 9 nucleotides align to TRBD1. The V and J ends lost 2 bases and 8 bases, in that order; junction bases with no gene match: 3. Germline CDR1 and CDR2: SGHVS and FQNEAQ. CDR3 length: 13 amino acids. CDR3 DNA sequence: TGTGCCAGCAGCTTAAACAGGGGGCCCGAAGCTTTCTTT. It encodes CASSLNRGPEAFF. The full variable domain, in which reference TRBV7-8 and TRBJ1-1 provide the parts outside the CDR3, is GAGVSQSPRYKVAKRGQDVALRCDPISGHVSLFWYQQALGQGPEFLTYFQNEAQLDKSGLPSDRFFAERPEGSVSTLKIQRTQQEDSAVYLCASSLNRGPEAFFGQGTRLTVV.

This chain uses TRBV4-1 with TRBJ2-7, with 9 bases identical to TRBD1. The CDR3 has 15 amino acids. V lost 3 bases to trimming and J lost 2 bases; unmatched junction nucleotides: 5. CDR1 and CDR2 (germline): MGHRA, YSYEKL. This CDR3 reads CASSHPGQGTYEQYF. DNA for the CDR3: TGCGCCAGCAGCCACCCGGGACAGGGAACCTACGAGCAGTACTTC.

The chain joins TRBV10-3 to TRBJ1-2, with D possibly being TRBD1 (5 bases). This CDR3 comprises 14 residues. Looked up from germline, CDR1 is ENHRY and CDR2 is SYGVKD. Trimming stripped 2 bases from V and 7 bases from J, with 14 bases between. The CDR3 region has the DNA TGTGCCATCAGTGAGACATCGGGGGGGGTTGGCTACACCTTC. Translation gives CAISETSGGVGYTF.

The chain uses TRBV4-1 and TRBJ2-1, with a tentative D call TRBD2 (5 bases). The CDR3 length is 17 residues. Germline CDR1 and CDR2: MGHRA and YSYEKL. V was clipped by 0 bases and J by 4 bases, with 16 bases between them. The CDR3 loop reads CASSQDTDFYYYNEQFF. The DNA of the CDR3 is TGCGCCAGCAGCCAAGATACGGACTTTTACTATTACAATGAGCAGTTCTTC.

The chain couples TRBV7-2 to TRBJ1-1; D is uncertain. The V and J ends lost 0 bases and 5 bases respectively, with 10 bases between them. The CDR3 length is 14 residues. The germline V gene has CDR1 SGHTA and CDR2 FQGNSA. CDR3 coding DNA: TGTGCCAGCAGCTTAGCGCGGCAATCGACTGAAGCTTTCTTT. It yields the protein CASSLARQSTEAFF. Full variable domain (missing parts from reference TRBV7-2 and TRBJ1-1): GAGVSQSPSNKVTEKGKDVELRCDPISGHTALYWYRQSLGQGLEFLIYFQGNSAPDKSGLPSDRFSAERTGGSVSTLTIQRTQQEDSAVYLCASSLARQSTEAFFGQGTRLTVV.

The chain links TRBV5-4 to TRBJ1-2; tentative D call: TRBD1 (6 bases). This CDR3 contains 16 residues. The germline V and J ends were trimmed by 4 bases and 8 bases, with 24 bases remaining between them. The V gene's germline CDR1 is SGHNT and CDR2 YYREEE (reference sequence). The CDR3 sequence is CASSTGGGIHIFGYTF. The CDR3 DNA is TGTGCCAGCAGCACCGGGGGGGGCATTCATATTTTCGGCTACACCTTC.

The V call is TRBV15, the J call TRBJ1-4, with D perhaps TRBD1 (6 bases). Trimming removed 1 base at V and 8 bases at J, with 14 bases between. Germline loops: CDR1 LNHNV, CDR2 YYDKDF (reference sequence). The length of the CDR3 is 15 residues. The CDR3, as DNA: TGTGCCACCAGCAGAGGTCAACAGGGTTACGAAAAACTGTTTTTT. It codes for CATSRGQQGYEKLFF.

The chain recombines TRBV3-1 (or the pseudogene TRBV3-2) with TRBJ2-7; possibly TRBD1 for D (6 bases). The CDR3 sequence is 15 residues long. The germline V gene encodes CDR1 LGHDT and CDR2 YNNKEL (reference sequence). V was pared by 2 bases and J by 4 bases, with 15 bases between. The CDR3 DNA is TGTGCCAGCAGCCAATATACAGGGTCAGGTTACGAGCAGTACTTC. This translates into CASSQYTGSGYEQYF.

The chain links TRBV5-6 to TRBJ1-1, with D possibly being TRBD1 (6 bases). Germline V gives CDR1 SGHDT, CDR2 YYEEEE. V shed 3 bases and J shed 5 bases, with 11 bases lying between them. The CDR3 is 13 amino acids. As DNA, the CDR3 is TGTGCCAGCAGCTCGGTACAGGGAACTGAAGCTTTCTTT. Translating gives CASSSVQGTEAFF.

The chain recombines TRBV9 with TRBJ2-7, with TRBD2 as a possible D gene (6 bases). Germline CDR1 reads SGDLS; CDR2 reads YYNGEE. Between the trimmed V and J ends, which lost 1 base and 7 bases, there was a span of 21 bases. This CDR3 is 16 amino acids long. In nucleotides, the CDR3 is TGTGCCAGCAGCGTAACGGATTCGGGGGACTCCCTAGAGCAGTACTTC. Translating gives CASSVTDSGDSLEQYF.

This chain joins TRBV21-1 and TRBJ1-1; the table's D gene call, TRBD1, was not cross checked with the DNA. TRBV21-1 is marked as a pseudogene. This CDR3 is 13 amino acids long. For the CDR3, the DNA is TGTGCCAGCAGCCTACAGGGTAACACTGAAGCTTTCTTT. This encodes CASSLQGNTEAFF.

This clone came up a few times. The chain has TRBV9 and TRBJ1-6; 10 nucleotides match TRBD1. Germline V gene data show CDR1 as SGDLS and CDR2 as YYNGEE. The junction had 6 bases not matched to a gene; V was cut back by 4 bases and J by 2 bases. The CDR3 has 17 amino acids. The CDR3 here is CASSPPGTGAYNSPLHF. CDR3 nucleotides: TGTGCCAGCAGCCCCCCCGGGACAGGGGCCTATAATTCACCCCTCCACTTT.

The chain carries TRBV5-6 and TRBJ1-5; 7 nucleotides agree with TRBD1. The CDR3 length is 14 residues. Trimming at V came to 3 bases and at J to 5 bases, leaving 5 bases not matched to a gene. Germline CDR1 is SGHDT and CDR2 is YYEEEE. CDR3 DNA sequence: TGTGCCAGCAGCTCGGGACAGCGAGATCAGCCCCAGCATTTT. Protein product: CASSSGQRDQPQHF.

V usage is TRBV2 and J usage is TRBJ1-5; 7 nucleotides agree with TRBD1. The CDR3 length is 14 residues. Germline CDR1 SNHLY, CDR2 FYNNEI. The V gene end was trimmed by 9 bases and the J gene end by 6 bases; junction bases not matched to a gene: 11. The CDR3 spells CASLSVDRAQPQHF. The CDR3 DNA is TGTGCCAGTTTATCAGTCGACAGGGCTCAGCCCCAGCATTTT. Based on the CDR3 plus reference TRBV2 and TRBJ1-5, the full variable domain is EPEVTQTPSHQVTQMGQEVILRCVPISNHLYFYWYRQILGQKVEFLVSFYNNEISEKSEIFDDQFSVERPDGSNFTLKIRSTKLEDSAMYFCASLSVDRAQPQHFGDGTRLSIL.

This rearrangement joins TRBV28 to TRBJ2-1; D remains unclear. The germline gives CDR1 MDHEN, CDR2 SYDVKM. The CDR3 totals 11 residues. Trimming left V 4 bases short and J 4 bases short, with 2 bases between. The CDR3 region has the DNA TGTGCCAGCAGTTCATACAATGAGCAGTTCTTC. It encodes CASSSYNEQFF.

This clone appeared a single time. V and J are TRBV5-5 and TRBJ1-5, with 7 bases identical to TRBD1. CDR1 is SGHKS, CDR2 YYEKEE, per germline (reference sequence). There are 13 residues in the CDR3. J gave up 4 bases and V 3 bases, and 1 base lay outside the gene matches. The CDR3 DNA reads TGTGCCAGCAGCTCGGACAGGAATCAGCCCCAGCATTTT. Encoded protein: CASSSDRNQPQHF.

This clone is a singleton in its sample. The chain combines TRBV6-2 or TRBV6-3 with TRBJ2-7; TRBD1 matches at 11 bases. V shed 4 bases and J 5 bases; nucleotides not matched to a gene: 4. The CDR3 totals 14 residues. Germline V gene lookup returns CDR1 MNHEY and CDR2 SVGEGT. The CDR3 DNA is TGTGCCAGCAGTTTGGCGGACAGGGGGCACGAGCAGTACTTC. Amino acid sequence: CASSLADRGHEQYF.

In its sample, this clone was seen a few times. J is TRBJ2-7 and V is TRBV7-9; TRBD1 aligns across 7 bases. The length of the CDR3 is 15 residues. The trim removed 4 bases at V and 3 bases at J, leaving 9 bases unmatched. The germline V gene has CDR1 SEHNR and CDR2 FQNEAQ (reference sequence). DNA for the CDR3: TGTGCCAGCAGCTCAGGGGGAAGTCATTTCTACGAGCAGTACTTC. Encoded protein: CASSSGGSHFYEQYF.

The rearrangement uses TRBV6-5 and TRBJ2-7; TRBD1 matches 7 bases. The CDR3 is 15 residues long. After removal of 0 bases from V and 2 bases from J, the junction contained 4 bases not matched to a gene. CDR1 MNHEY and CDR2 SVGAGI come from the germline V gene. The CDR3 coding sequence is TGTGCCAGCAGTTACTCGAAGGGGGCCACCTACGAGCAGTACTTC. Translated: CASSYSKGATYEQYF.

The rearrangement links TRBV5-4 to TRBJ2-5; 13 nucleotides agree with TRBD2. This CDR3 comprises 18 residues. V lost 1 base and J lost 4; bases outside the gene matches: 10. Looked up from germline, CDR1 is SGHNT and CDR2 is YYREEE (reference sequence). In DNA form, the CDR3 reads TGTGCCAGCAGCTTGAGCATGGGACTAGCGGGATCACGAGAGACCCAGTACTTC. Translation gives CASSLSMGLAGSRETQYF.

This clone was seen only a few times. The genes are TRBV5-1 and TRBJ1-2, with 8 bases fitting TRBD1. This CDR3 is built from 16 residues. V lost 0 bases to trimming and J lost 6 bases; unmatched junction nucleotides: 10. The germline gives CDR1 SGHRS, CDR2 YFSETQ. The CDR3 sequence is CASSLAGWTGYDGYTF. CDR3 nucleotides: TGCGCCAGCAGCTTGGCCGGGTGGACAGGGTACGATGGCTACACCTTC.

V usage is TRBV12-5 and J usage is TRBJ1-5, with TRBD1 identical over 10 bases. The CDR3 totals 17 residues. J lost 3 bases, V lost 3 bases, and 8 bases had no gene match. Germline V gene sequence: CDR1 LGHNT, CDR2 FRNRAP. CDR3 sequence (DNA): TGTGCTAGTGGTTTAACCGGGACAGGGGTCAACAATCAGCCCCAGCATTTT. It yields the protein CASGLTGTGVNNQPQHF.

This rearrangement joins TRBV4-3 to TRBJ1-1, with 7 bases identical to TRBD1. Trimming took 7 bases from V and 0 from J; bases not matched to a gene: 5. The CDR3 extends over 14 amino acids. Germline loops: CDR1 LGHNA, CDR2 YSLEER. CDR3 residues: CASTGGLMNTEAFF. CDR3 coding DNA: TGCGCCAGCACAGGGGGGCTGATGAACACTGAAGCTTTCTTT.